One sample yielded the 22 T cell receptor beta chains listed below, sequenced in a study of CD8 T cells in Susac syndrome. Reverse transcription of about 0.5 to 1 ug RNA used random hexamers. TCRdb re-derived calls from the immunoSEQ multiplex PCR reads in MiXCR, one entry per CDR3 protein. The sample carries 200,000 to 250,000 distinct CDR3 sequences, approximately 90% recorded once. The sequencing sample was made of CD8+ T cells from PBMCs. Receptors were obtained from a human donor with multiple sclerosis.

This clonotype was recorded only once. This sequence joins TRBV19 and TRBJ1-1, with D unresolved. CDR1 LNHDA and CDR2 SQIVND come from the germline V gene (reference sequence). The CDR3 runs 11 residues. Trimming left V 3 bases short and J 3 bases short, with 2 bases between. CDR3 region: CASSIHTEAFF. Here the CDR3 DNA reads TGTGCCAGTAGTATCCACACTGAAGCTTTCTTT.

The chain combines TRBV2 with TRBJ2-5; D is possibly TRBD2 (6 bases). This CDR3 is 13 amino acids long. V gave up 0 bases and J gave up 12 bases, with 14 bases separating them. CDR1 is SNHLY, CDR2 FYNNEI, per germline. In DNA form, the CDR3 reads TGTGCCAGCAGTGAAGCGTACGGAGGGTCGGAGTACTTC. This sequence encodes CASSEAYGGSEYF.

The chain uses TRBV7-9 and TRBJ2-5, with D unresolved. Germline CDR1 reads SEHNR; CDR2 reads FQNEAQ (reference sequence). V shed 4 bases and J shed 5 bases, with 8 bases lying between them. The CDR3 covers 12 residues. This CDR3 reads CASSYPSETQYF. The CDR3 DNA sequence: TGTGCCAGCAGCTATCCCTCGGAGACCCAGTACTTC.

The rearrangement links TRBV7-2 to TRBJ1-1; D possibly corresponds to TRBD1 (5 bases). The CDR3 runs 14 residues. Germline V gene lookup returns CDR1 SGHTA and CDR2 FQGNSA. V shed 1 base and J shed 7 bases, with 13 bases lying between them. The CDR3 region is CASSLDGRGFEAFF. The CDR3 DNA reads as TGTGCCAGCAGCTTAGATGGGAGGGGTTTTGAAGCTTTCTTT.

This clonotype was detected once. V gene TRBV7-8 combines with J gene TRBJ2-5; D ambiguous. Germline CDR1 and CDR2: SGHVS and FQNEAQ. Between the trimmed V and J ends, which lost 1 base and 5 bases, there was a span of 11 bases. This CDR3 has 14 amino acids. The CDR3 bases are TGTGCCAGCAGCTTAGTAGTTCTTGGGGAGACCCAGTACTTC. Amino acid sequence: CASSLVVLGETQYF.

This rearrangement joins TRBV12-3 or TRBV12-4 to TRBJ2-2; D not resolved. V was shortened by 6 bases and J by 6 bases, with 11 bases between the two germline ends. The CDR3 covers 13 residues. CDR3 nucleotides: TGTGCCAGCAGCCCCGCCCCCCCCGGGGAGCTGTTTTTT. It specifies CASSPAPPGELFF.

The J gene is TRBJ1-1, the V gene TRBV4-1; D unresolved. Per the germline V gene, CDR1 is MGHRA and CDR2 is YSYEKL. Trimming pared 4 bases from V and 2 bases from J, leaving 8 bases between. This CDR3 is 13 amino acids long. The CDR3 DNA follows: TGCGCCAGCAGCCCTCCAGGTAACACTGAAGCTTTCTTT. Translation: CASSPPGNTEAFF.

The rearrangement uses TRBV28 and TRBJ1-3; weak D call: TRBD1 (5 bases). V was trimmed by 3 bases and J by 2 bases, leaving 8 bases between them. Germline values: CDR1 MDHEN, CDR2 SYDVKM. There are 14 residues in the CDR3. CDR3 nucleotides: TGTGCCAGCAGTTTGGGACTCCCTGGAAACACCATATATTTT. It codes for CASSLGLPGNTIYF.

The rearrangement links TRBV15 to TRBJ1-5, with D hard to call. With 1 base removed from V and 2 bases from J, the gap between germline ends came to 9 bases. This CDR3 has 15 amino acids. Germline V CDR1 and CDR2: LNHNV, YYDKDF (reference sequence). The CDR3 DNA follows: TGTGCCACCAGCAGAGTCGGGGTGGGCAATCAGCCCCAGCATTTT. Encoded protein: CATSRVGVGNQPQHF.

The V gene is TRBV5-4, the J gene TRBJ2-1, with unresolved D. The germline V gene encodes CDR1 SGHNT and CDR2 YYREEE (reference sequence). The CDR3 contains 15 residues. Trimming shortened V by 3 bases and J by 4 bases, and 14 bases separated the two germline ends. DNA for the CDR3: TGTGCCAGCAGCTCGATAACAGCCTCTTACAATGAGCAGTTCTTC. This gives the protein CASSSITASYNEQFF.

Here the CDR3 reads CASSPAGPRTDTQYF. In nucleotides, the CDR3 is TGTGCCAGCAGCCCAGCGGGACCCCGCACAGATACGCAGTATTTT. The chain has TRBV11-2 and TRBJ2-3; TRBD2 agrees at 7 bases. The CDR3 totals 15 residues. The V and J ends lost 5 bases and 1 base, in that order; junction bases with no gene match: 6. Per germline, CDR1 SGHAT and CDR2 FQNNGV. The complete variable domain, with remaining parts taken from reference TRBV11-2 and TRBJ2-3, reads EAGVAQSPRYKIIEKRQSVAFWCNPISGHATLYWYQQILGQGPKLLIQFQNNGVVDDSQLPKDRFSAERLKGVDSTLKIQPAKLEDSAVYLCASSPAGPRTDTQYFGPGTRLTVL.

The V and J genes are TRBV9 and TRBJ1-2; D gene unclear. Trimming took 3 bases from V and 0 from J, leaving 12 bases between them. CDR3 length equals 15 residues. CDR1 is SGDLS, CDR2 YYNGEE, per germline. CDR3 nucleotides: TGTGCCAGCAGCGAGTCGGGTTCTGCTAACTATGGCTACACCTTC. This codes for CASSESGSANYGYTF.

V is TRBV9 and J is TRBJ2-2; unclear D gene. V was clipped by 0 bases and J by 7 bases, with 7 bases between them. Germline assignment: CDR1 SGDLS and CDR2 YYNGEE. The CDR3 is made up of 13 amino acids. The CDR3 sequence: CASSVAEIGELFF. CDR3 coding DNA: TGTGCCAGCAGCGTAGCCGAGATCGGGGAGCTGTTTTTT.

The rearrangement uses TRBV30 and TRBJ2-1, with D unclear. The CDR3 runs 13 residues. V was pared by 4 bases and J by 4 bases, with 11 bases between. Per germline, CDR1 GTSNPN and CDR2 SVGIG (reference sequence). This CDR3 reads CAWMLGNYNEQFF. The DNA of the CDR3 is TGTGCCTGGATGCTAGGGAATTACAATGAGCAGTTCTTC.

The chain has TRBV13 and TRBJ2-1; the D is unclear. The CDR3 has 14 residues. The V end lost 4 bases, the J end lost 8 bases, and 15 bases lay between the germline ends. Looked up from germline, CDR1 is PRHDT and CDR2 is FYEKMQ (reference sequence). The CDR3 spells CASSSRALNDEQFF. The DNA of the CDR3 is TGTGCCAGCAGCTCACGGGCCCTAAACGATGAGCAGTTCTTC.

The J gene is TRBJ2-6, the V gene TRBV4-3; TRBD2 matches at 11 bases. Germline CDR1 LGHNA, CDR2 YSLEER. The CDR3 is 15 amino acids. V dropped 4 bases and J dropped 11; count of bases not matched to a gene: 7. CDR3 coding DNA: TGCGCCAGCAGCCCAGTAGCGGGAGGGGGATACGTCCTGACTTTC. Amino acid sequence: CASSPVAGGGYVLTF.

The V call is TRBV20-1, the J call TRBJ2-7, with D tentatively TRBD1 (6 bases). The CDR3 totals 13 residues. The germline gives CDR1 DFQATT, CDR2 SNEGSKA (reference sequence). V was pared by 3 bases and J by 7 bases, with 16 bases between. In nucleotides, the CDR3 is TGCAGTGCTAGTTTGTCACAGGGCGAAGAGCAGTACTTC. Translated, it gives CSASLSQGEEQYF.

CDR3 sequence (DNA): TGTGCCAGCAGTGAAGTTACAGGGGCAGAGGGCTACACCTTC. Its protein product is CASSEVTGAEGYTF. This chain connects TRBV2 to TRBJ1-2, with 7 bases fitting TRBD1. The CDR3 spans 14 residues. Germline assignment: CDR1 SNHLY and CDR2 FYNNEI. Trimming at V came to 1 base and at J to 8 bases, leaving 7 bases not matched to a gene.

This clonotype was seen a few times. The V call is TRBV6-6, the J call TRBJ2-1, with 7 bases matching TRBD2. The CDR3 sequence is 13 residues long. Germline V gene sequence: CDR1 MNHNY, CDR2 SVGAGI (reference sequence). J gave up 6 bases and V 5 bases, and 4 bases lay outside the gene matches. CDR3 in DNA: TGTGCCAGCAGTCTTGGGACTACCAATGAGCAGTTCTTC. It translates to CASSLGTTNEQFF.

CDR3 sequence (DNA): TGTGCCAGCAGCCAAGAGGGGCTAGCGGTGGCCACAGATACGCAGTATTTT. It yields the protein CASSQEGLAVATDTQYF. This chain joins TRBV3-1 and TRBJ2-3; 7 nucleotides match TRBD2. V shed 0 bases, J shed 2 bases, and the junction held 8 bases outside the gene matches. Germline CDR1 reads LGHDT; CDR2 reads YNNKEL (reference sequence). The CDR3 spans 17 residues.

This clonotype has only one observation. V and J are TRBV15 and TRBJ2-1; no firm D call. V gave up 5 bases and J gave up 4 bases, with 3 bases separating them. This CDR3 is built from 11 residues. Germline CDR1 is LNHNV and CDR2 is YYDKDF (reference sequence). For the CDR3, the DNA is TGTGCCACCAGCGAATACAATGAGCAGTTCTTC. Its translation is CATSEYNEQFF.

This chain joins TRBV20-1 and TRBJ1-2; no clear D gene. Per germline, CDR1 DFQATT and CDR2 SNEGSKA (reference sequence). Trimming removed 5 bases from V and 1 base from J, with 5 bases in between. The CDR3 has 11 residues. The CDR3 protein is CSAPDNYGYTF. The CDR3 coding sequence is TGCAGTGCTCCGGATAACTATGGCTACACCTTC.